This paragraph covers one TCR beta chain sequence. J gave up 4 bases and V 6 bases, and 5 bases lay outside the gene matches. This CDR3 region has 13 residues. In germline, CDR1 is LNHNV, CDR2 YYDKDF (reference sequence). These data come from a study of blood T cell repertoires in COVID-19. Whole-study context: Sources were T cells, B-cell-depleted T cells, or PBMCs; the material itself was cDNA or gDNA.

Original processing notes: Reference gene primer amplification in the assay estimated nucleated cell counts. Method: immunoSEQ multiplex PCR; TCRdb's copy keeps in-frame clones and lacks some. V and J calls and clone size are copied from that table; D and trimming were computed from the DNA. The table includes under 250,000 clones, about 80% detected once. The chain links TRBV15 to TRBJ1-1, with TRBD1 matching 7 bases. This sequence originates from a man in his fifties or sixties with active or convalescent COVID-19. Source material: peripheral blood. The CDR3 is CATSRQGRTEAFF. The CDR3 nucleotides are TGTGCCACCAGTCGACAGGGACGCACTGAAGCTTTCTTT.